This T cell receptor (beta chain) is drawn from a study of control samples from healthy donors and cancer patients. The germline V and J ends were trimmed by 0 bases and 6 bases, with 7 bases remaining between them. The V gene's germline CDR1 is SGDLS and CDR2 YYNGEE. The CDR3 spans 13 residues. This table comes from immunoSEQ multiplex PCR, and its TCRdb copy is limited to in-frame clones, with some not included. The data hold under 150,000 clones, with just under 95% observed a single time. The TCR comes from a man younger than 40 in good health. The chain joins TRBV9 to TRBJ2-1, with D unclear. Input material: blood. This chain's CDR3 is CASSVALSNEQFF. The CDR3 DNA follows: TGTGCCAGCAGCGTAGCCCTTAGCAATGAGCAGTTCTTC. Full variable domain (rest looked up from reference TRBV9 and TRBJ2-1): DSGVTQTPKHLITATGQRVTLRCSPRSGDLSVYWYQQSLDQGLQFLIQYYNGEERAKGNILERFSAQQFPDLHSELNLSSLELGDSALYFCASSVALSNEQFFGPGTRLTVL.